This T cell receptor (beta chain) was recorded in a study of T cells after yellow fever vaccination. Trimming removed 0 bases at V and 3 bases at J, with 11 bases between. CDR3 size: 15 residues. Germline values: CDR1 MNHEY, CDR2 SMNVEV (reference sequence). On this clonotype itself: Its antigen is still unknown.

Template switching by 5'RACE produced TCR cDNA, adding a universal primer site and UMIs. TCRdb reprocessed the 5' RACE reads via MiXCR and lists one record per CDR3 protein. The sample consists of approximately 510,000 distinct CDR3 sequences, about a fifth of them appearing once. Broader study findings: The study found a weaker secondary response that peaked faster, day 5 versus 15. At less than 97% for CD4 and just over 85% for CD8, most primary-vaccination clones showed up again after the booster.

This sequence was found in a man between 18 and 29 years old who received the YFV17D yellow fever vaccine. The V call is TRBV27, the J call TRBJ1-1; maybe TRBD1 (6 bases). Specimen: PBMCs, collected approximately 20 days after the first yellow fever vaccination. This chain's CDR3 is CASSLSTGADTEAFF. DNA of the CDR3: TGTGCCAGCAGTTTATCGACGGGGGCAGACACTGAAGCTTTCTTT.